The present TCR beta chain was sequenced within a study of blood T cell repertoires in COVID-19. Trimming stripped 3 bases from V and 2 bases from J, with 8 bases between. CDR3 length: 13 residues. The germline CDR1 and CDR2 sequences are MNHEY and SMNVEV (reference sequence). Sequencing was performed with immunoSEQ multiplex PCR; in TCRdb, only in-frame clones are kept and a portion is missing. Here the sample spans about 120,000 clones, more than 75% being singletons. This chain connects TRBV27 to TRBJ2-7; D is uncertain. This clonotype was obtained from a human donor in a cohort sampled during active COVID-19. Source material: peripheral blood. CDR3 DNA: TGTGCCAGCAGTTTGGGCAGAACCTACGAGCAGTACTTC. Amino acid sequence: CASSLGRTYEQYF.